What follows is one TCR beta chain and its context. Its antigen is unidentified. PCR primers comprised 60 Vbeta and 13 Jbeta primers. Some clones are missing from TCRdb's copy, which holds only in-frame ones; the method was immunoSEQ multiplex PCR. This sample has 150,000 to 200,000 clones, with about four fifths found just once. These data are taken from a study of cytomegalovirus exposure and HLA in healthy donors. General study findings and limits: A highly shared variant cluster was judged a likely technical artifact. Later on, an analysis found that several of the most significant clusters appeared to be linked to common viral pathogens, which included parvovirus B19.

The CDR3 has 16 amino acids. The junction had 4 bases not matched to a gene; V was cut back by 0 bases and J by 2 bases. The V gene's germline CDR1 is LGHNA and CDR2 YSLEER. This chain uses TRBV4-3 with TRBJ1-3; 7 bases are shared with TRBD1. The sample taken for sequencing was PBMCs. This receptor was identified in a male donor in good health and CMV-seropositive. This CDR3 reads CASSQEEGATGNTIYF. DNA for the CDR3: TGCGCCAGCAGCCAAGAGGAGGGGGCGACTGGAAACACCATATATTTT.